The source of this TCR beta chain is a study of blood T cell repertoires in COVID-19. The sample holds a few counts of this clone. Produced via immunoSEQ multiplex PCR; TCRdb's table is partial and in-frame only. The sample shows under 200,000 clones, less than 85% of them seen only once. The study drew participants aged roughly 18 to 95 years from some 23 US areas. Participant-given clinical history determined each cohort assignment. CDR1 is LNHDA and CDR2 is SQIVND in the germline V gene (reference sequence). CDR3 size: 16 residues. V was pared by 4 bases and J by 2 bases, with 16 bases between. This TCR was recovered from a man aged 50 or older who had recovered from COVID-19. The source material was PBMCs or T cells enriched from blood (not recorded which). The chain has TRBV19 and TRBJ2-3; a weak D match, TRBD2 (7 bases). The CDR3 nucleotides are TGTGCCAGTAGTAGGCGGGGGCCAAGCCTCACAGATACGCAGTATTTT. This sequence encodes CASSRRGPSLTDTQYF.